This passage covers 5 T cell receptor beta chains from one sample sequenced in a study of low-dose radiotherapy and immunotherapy resistance in tumors. Time point indicated: after trial treatment. The treatment: LDRT plus nivolumab, ipilimumab, low-dose cyclophosphamide and aspirin (RACIN trial). Gene-specific TRAV and TRBV primers were used for first-strand cDNA, covering alpha and beta chains. Amplification, which lasted roughly 20 PCR cycles, used a constant-region primer and V-primer adapter to amplify TCRs. In TCRdb, the reads were re-called with MiXCR into one record per CDR3 protein. Found here are some 38,000 distinct CDR3 sequences, around 20% of them singletons; the top ten hold 9.2%. This sample comprised PBMCs, obtained after low-dose radiotherapy plus immunotherapy. The source of these receptors is a female donor with ovarian cancer.

This clonotype was seen once. This chain joins TRBV5-4 and TRBJ2-7; D remains unclear. Germline CDR1 SGHNT, CDR2 YYREEE (reference sequence). The CDR3 covers 12 residues. V was cut by 0 bases and J by 3 bases, with 4 bases left in between. CDR3 sequence (DNA): TGTGCCAGCAGCTTGGATGACTACGAGCAGTACTTC. This gives the protein CASSLDDYEQYF. The complete variable domain, with remaining parts taken from reference TRBV5-4 and TRBJ2-7, reads ETGVTQSPTHLIKTRGQQVTLRCSSQSGHNTVSWYQQALGQGPQFIFQYYREEENGRGNFPPRFSGLQFPNYSSELNVNALELDDSALYLCASSLDDYEQYFGPGTRLTVT.

The chain joins TRBV18 to TRBJ2-1, with 8 bases that match TRBD2. The CDR3 covers 14 residues. With V trimmed by 6 bases and J by 9 bases, 10 bases remained unmatched. Germline CDR1 reads KGHSH; CDR2 reads LQKENI. This chain's CDR3 is CASSPERGPVEQFF. The CDR3 DNA follows: TGTGCCAGCTCCCCGGAGCGGGGGCCCGTTGAGCAGTTCTTC.

This clonotype was counted many times. The genes are TRBV10-1 and TRBJ2-2; TRBD2 is a possible D gene (6 bases). This CDR3 is built from 14 residues. V shed 8 bases and J shed 5 bases, with 15 bases lying between them. Germline loops: CDR1 WNHNN, CDR2 SYGVQD (reference sequence). CDR3 sequence reads: CASGDLGGTGELFF. CDR3 nucleotides: TGCGCCAGCGGGGACCTTGGGGGGACCGGGGAGCTGTTTTTT.

In its sample, this clonotype was seen many times. The rearrangement uses TRBV11-2 and TRBJ2-2; 8 nucleotides line up with TRBD1. CDR3 length equals 13 residues. The germline CDR1 and CDR2 sequences are SGHAT and FQNNGV. J gave up 6 bases and V 5 bases, and 2 bases lay outside the gene matches. The CDR3 DNA is TGTGCCAGCAGCCTACAGGGGGCCGGGGAGCTGTTTTTT. Its protein product is CASSLQGAGELFF.

This clonotype was recorded many times. This chain connects TRBV29-1 to TRBJ2-6; D gene ambiguous. Trimming left V 5 bases short and J 1 base short, with 15 bases between. CDR1 is SQVTM and CDR2 is ANQGSEA in the germline V gene. This CDR3 has 16 residues. The CDR3 nucleotides are TGCAGCGTTTTTACCCCCGGCTTATCTGGGGCCAACGTCCTGACTTTC. Protein: CSVFTPGLSGANVLTF. Full variable domain (rest looked up from reference TRBV29-1 and TRBJ2-6): SAVISQKPSRDICQRGTSLTIQCQVDSQVTMMFWYRQQPGQSLTLIATANQGSEATYESGFVIDKFPISRPNLTFSTLTVSNMSPEDSSIYLCSVFTPGLSGANVLTFGAGSRLTVL.